The following is a T cell receptor (beta chain) sequence with its context. The data derive from a study of blood T cell repertoires in COVID-19. Study details: Sources were T cells, B-cell-depleted T cells, or PBMCs; the material itself was cDNA or gDNA.

Sequenced by immunoSEQ multiplex PCR; TCRdb stores in-frame clones only, minus some. This table holds some 330,000 clones, over 85% found once. CDR3 length: 16 amino acids. Per germline, CDR1 MNHEY and CDR2 SVGEGT. V was pared by 6 bases and J by 7 bases, with 11 bases of the junction left unmatched. Sample: peripheral blood. This sequence originates from a woman in her twenties or thirties with COVID-19, enrolled during active disease. The genes are TRBV6-2 or TRBV6-3 and TRBJ1-6; 8 positions agree with TRBD1. This CDR3 is CASSYHGQGGNSPLHF. In DNA form, the CDR3 reads TGTGCCAGCAGCTATCACGGACAGGGTGGGAATTCACCCCTCCACTTT.